Reported below is one T cell receptor beta chain. Followed over time, Seattle patients had been enrolled while infection was active. In the authors' methods: Nucleated cell number was recorded as an estimate derived from reference gene primer amplification. TCRdb's copy holds only in-frame clones and misses some; the assay was immunoSEQ multiplex PCR. V and J calls plus clone size are reproduced from that table; the DNA served to infer D and trimming. This table holds some 240,000 clones, around 89% found once. Germline lookup yields CDR1 MNHNY and CDR2 SVGAGI (reference sequence). Trimming left V 2 bases short and J 5 bases short, with 13 bases between. This CDR3 is built from 15 residues. This entry is derived from a study of blood T cell repertoires in COVID-19. Whole-study context: Sites in the United States, Italy and Spain provided acute and convalescent COVID-19 samples. PBMCs, B-cell-depleted T cells, or T cells were the source of the cDNA or gDNA that made up the material.

The rearrangement joins TRBV6-6 to TRBJ1-5; D remains unclear. Sequenced sample: peripheral blood. The sequence was collected from a woman in her fifties or sixties with COVID-19, enrolled during active disease. As DNA, the CDR3 is TGTGCCAGCAGTTACCCCGGTGAGGGCGATCAGCCCCAGCATTTT. This translates into CASSYPGEGDQPQHF.